Listed below are T cell receptor beta chains from one sample, sequenced in a study of T-cell reconstitution after alpha-beta-depleted transplantation in children. One entry per CDR3 protein results from TCRdb running MiXCR on the PCR reads. The sample lists some 490,000 distinct CDR3 sequences; approximately 13% were seen once. The source material was PBMCs from the stem cell graft donor, sampled from the stem cell graft. The receptors were sampled from a human donor who donated a stem cell graft to a child with combined immunodeficiency. The CDR3 runs from the conserved cysteine through the conserved F or W. A D gene is named only where the DNA matches it firmly. Rows give clone size only sometimes, using once, few, many, or a class for an expanded clone.

length	V	D	size	J	CDR3	DNA
15	TRBV11-2	NA	NA	TRBJ2-7	CASSSIGTTRGEQYF	TGTGCCAGCAGCTCGATCGGGACCACCCGGGGGGAGCAGTACTTC
16	TRBV9	NA	few	TRBJ2-1	CASSVGGDYGWNEQFF	TGTGCCAGCAGCGTAGGAGGTGATTATGGTTGGAATGAGCAGTTCTTC
13	TRBV7-2	NA	few	TRBJ2-4	CASSLAPGPGVYF	TGTGCCAGCAGCCTAGCACCCGGTCCGGGTGTATACTTC
11	TRBV7-9	NA	many	TRBJ2-5	CASSLVETQYF	TGTGCCAGCAGTTTAGTAGAGACCCAGTACTTC
15	TRBV5-1	TRBD1	few	TRBJ2-2	CASSPDRRNTGELFF	TGCGCCAGCAGTCCGGACAGGCGGAACACCGGGGAGCTGTTTTTT
12	TRBV20-1	NA	many	TRBJ2-7	CSARWGSYEQYF	TGCAGTGCTAGATGGGGGTCTTACGAGCAGTACTTC
15	TRBV30	TRBD1	NA	TRBJ2-7	CAWSVPMGTDYEQYF	TGTGCCTGGAGTGTACCGATGGGGACAGACTACGAGCAGTACTTC
17	TRBV4-3	TRBD2	NA	TRBJ2-7	CASSQDRGLAGEREQYF	TGCGCCAGCAGCCAAGATAGGGGACTAGCGGGAGAAAGGGAGCAGTACTTC
15	TRBV12-3/TRBV12-4	NA	few	TRBJ1-4	CASGRTAEFNEKLFF	TGTGCCAGCGGGAGGACGGCCGAGTTTAATGAAAAACTGTTTTTT
15	TRBV9	NA	many	TRBJ2-3	CASSRRRGAADTQYF	TGTGCCAGCAGCCGACGCAGGGGGGCGGCAGATACGCAGTATTTT
14	TRBV5-5	TRBD1	many	TRBJ2-5	CASSPGTDQETQYF	TGTGCCAGCAGCCCAGGGACAGATCAAGAGACCCAGTACTTC
14	TRBV5-1	NA	many	TRBJ1-1	CASSLAGGGTEAFF	TGCGCCAGCAGCTTGGCCGGGGGGGGGACTGAAGCTTTCTTT
18	TRBV28	NA	NA	TRBJ2-1	CASSMTPWKGSSYNEQFF	TGTGCCAGCAGTATGACCCCATGGAAAGGCAGCTCCTACAATGAGCAGTTCTTC
16	TRBV7-9	NA	NA	TRBJ2-6	CASSLQTDSGANVLTF	TGTGCCAGCAGCTTACAAACAGACTCTGGGGCCAACGTCCTGACTTTC
15	TRBV5-1	TRBD2	few	TRBJ2-7	CASSLVAGRVYEQYF	TGCGCCAGCAGCTTGGTAGCAGGGAGGGTGTACGAGCAGTACTTC
15	TRBV7-9	NA	many	TRBJ2-1	CASSLDPGQYNEQFF	TGTGCCAGCAGCTTAGATCCAGGGCAGTACAATGAGCAGTTCTTC
18	TRBV12-3/TRBV12-4	TRBD2	many	TRBJ2-5	CASSHLRGLAGSQETQYF	TGTGCCAGCAGCCACCTCCGCGGACTAGCGGGGAGTCAAGAGACCCAGTACTTC
15	TRBV20-1	TRBD1	NA	TRBJ2-1	CSAAPGTGVGNEQFF	TGCAGTGCAGCACCCGGGACAGGGGTCGGGAATGAGCAGTTCTTC
18	TRBV7-2	TRBD1	few	TRBJ2-2	CASSLPLGQGANTGELFF	TGTGCCAGCAGCTTACCGTTGGGACAGGGGGCAAACACCGGGGAGCTGTTTTTT
13	TRBV7-3	NA	few	TRBJ1-2	CASSSRTVWGYTF	TGTGCCAGCAGCTCGAGGACAGTGTGGGGCTACACCTTC
15	TRBV19	NA	NA	TRBJ2-5	CASSSHSRGRETQYF	TGTGCCAGTAGTTCCCATTCCCGGGGTCGGGAGACCCAGTACTTC
12	TRBV12-3/TRBV12-4	NA	many	TRBJ2-7	CASSLDLVEQYF	TGTGCCAGCAGTTTAGATTTGGTCGAGCAGTACTTC
16	TRBV7-8	NA	many	TRBJ2-2	CASSLERYRDTGELFF	TGTGCCAGCAGCTTAGAACGTTACAGGGACACCGGGGAGCTGTTTTTT
16	TRBV20-1	TRBD2	few	TRBJ2-1	CSARAGSGGDYNEQFF	TGCAGTGCTAGAGCGGGTAGCGGGGGGGACTACAATGAGCAGTTCTTC
11	TRBV14	NA	many	TRBJ2-7	CASSHGYEQYF	TGTGCCAGCAGCCATGGCTACGAGCAGTACTTC
14	TRBV20-1	TRBD2	NA	TRBJ2-7	CSASGLAGAYEQYF	TGCAGTGCTAGTGGGCTAGCGGGGGCCTACGAGCAGTACTTC
15	TRBV6-5	TRBD1	NA	TRBJ2-7	CASSYGGQGFHEQYF	TGTGCCAGCAGTTACGGAGGACAGGGGTTCCACGAGCAGTACTTC
15	TRBV6-1	NA	few	TRBJ2-5	CASRDYQTYQETQYF	TGTGCCAGCAGGGACTACCAGACCTACCAAGAGACCCAGTACTTC
15	TRBV20-1	TRBD2	few	TRBJ2-3	CSADMTSDSTDTQYF	TGCAGTGCGGATATGACTAGCGATAGCACAGATACGCAGTATTTT
13	TRBV29-1	TRBD2	NA	TRBJ2-7	CSAWGGDSYEQYF	TGCAGCGCCTGGGGGGGGGATTCCTACGAGCAGTACTTC
14	TRBV27	NA	many	TRBJ2-3	CASSSQGSTDTQYF	TGTGCCAGCAGCTCTCAGGGGAGCACAGATACGCAGTATTTT
14	TRBV3-1	TRBD2	NA	TRBJ2-3	CASSQGLFTDTQYF	TGTGCCAGCAGCCAGGGACTATTCACAGATACGCAGTATTTT
12	TRBV5-1	TRBD1	few	TRBJ2-1	CASSWTGLEQFF	TGCGCCAGCAGCTGGACAGGCCTCGAGCAGTTCTTC